The present TCR beta chain was sequenced within a study of cytomegalovirus exposure and HLA in healthy donors (dated by TCRdb to the late 2010s). Background on the whole study: In an earlier analysis of approximately 640 of the donors, around 300 Gb of sequence data and some 120 million unique TCR beta sequences from roughly 200 million T cells were reported. Class I and class II HLA loci were covered by the typing at four-digit resolution. In an earlier analysis of a few hundred of the donors, high-throughput TCR beta sequencing was used to judge whether each TCR beta V gene segment behaved as functional or pseudogenic. Alongside the repertoire data, information on donor age, sex, ethnicity and CMV serostatus was compiled. To predict cytomegalovirus infection status, the study brought together high-throughput TCR immunosequencing, statistical association of individual TCRs with disease status, and machine learning. Every repertoire in the discovery cohort had been generated on one and the same sequencing platform. Because of strong linkage in the cohort, 5 or 6 DR-DQ haplotypes were treated as single units for association and clustering. The number of donors typed differed by locus, with roughly 620-640 for A, B, C, DRB1 and DQB1, 522 for DQA1, 600 to 610 for DPA1, and approximately 470 for DPB1. On average, roughly 240,000 unique TCR beta nucleotide sequences were sequenced per donor among 398 genotyped donors of the cohort, with roughly 18% of those sequences being non-productive. In a later analysis, previously published TCR beta repertoires from fewer than 750 donors were re-analyzed and high-resolution HLA genotyping was added so that TCR occurrence patterns could be studied. The aim of the study was to test whether cataloging public T cell receptors could identify signatures of past pathogen exposure. The genetic ancestry cluster associated with self-reported Caucasian donors included 70% to 85% of the roughly 360 genotyped donors. A later genetic analysis took genome-wide SNP genotypes for about 60% of the roughly 670 donors and used that subset as a discovery cohort. Besides the first cohort of 666 subjects, a separate validation cohort made up of 120 or so different subjects was used. The study profiled the T cell repertoires of under 850 subjects by immunosequencing and related them to cytomegalovirus serostatus. Roughly 300 gigabases of sequencing data and tens of millions of unique TCR sequences were included in an early release covering roughly 700 HLA-typed donors. Rather than drawing on any new phenotypic data, the later analysis identified candidate immune exposures from TCR beta sequences and the way those sequences occurred across donors.

The cohort was made up of 500 to 850 healthy bone marrow donors. At the time of sampling, every cohort member was nominally healthy, though immune exposures that went unrecorded were likely present. The donor tested CMV seronegative, placing the donor among the roughly 350 seronegative members of the cohort. Each donor provided a peripheral blood sample, and peripheral blood mononuclear cells were used for TCR beta sequencing. The Qiagen DNeasy Blood Extraction Kit was used to extract genomic DNA from the blood cell samples. The method behind the library was the immunoSEQ multiplex PCR assay. For the multiplex PCR, a mixture combining 60 forward primers for TCR Vbeta segments and 13 reverse primers for TCR Jbeta segments was used. A multiplex PCR assay on genomic DNA amplified the CDR3 region of rearranged TCR beta genes. The Illumina HiSeq System was used to sequence the amplified TCR beta libraries as 87-base-pair reads. As for the original processing: A later analysis tallied around 87 million unique TCR beta chains across the approximately 670 repertoires, and approximately 11 million of those chains were shared by two or more donors. Raw reads were error-corrected and collapsed into unique sequences by a nearest-neighbor algorithm in which closely related sequences were merged to remove PCR and sequencing errors. Alignment of CDR3 sequences to IMGT reference sequences was used to assign V, D and J gene segments. For a sequence to be retained, at least a six-nucleotide match to both a V gene segment and a J gene segment was required. A rearrangement was called productive if the CDR3 had no stop codons and remained in frame with V and J, and every other rearrangement was called non-productive. CDR3 was defined by IMGT convention, running from the second conserved V-encoded cysteine to the conserved J-encoded phenylalanine. Sequences without an unambiguous match to a single V gene segment were excluded from the earlier analysis of about 630 of the donors. An earlier analysis of some 500 of the donors classified V segments as functional when productive rearrangements were above 56.7% and as segregating when the standard deviation between donors was above 5%. A statistical classification framework was built for diagnosing cytomegalovirus status from the catalog of TCR beta chain sequences. In a later analysis, TCR nucleotide sequences were compared against IMGT/GENE-DB human TR gene sequences so that V and J genes could be assigned. Using the TCRdist pipeline, a later analysis assigned CDR3 sequences along with most-parsimonious VDJ recombination scenarios. In a later analysis, each TCR beta chain was defined by its CDR3 amino acid sequence together with its V-gene family, and reads lacking a unique V-gene family were excluded. To address suspected cross-contamination and a sequencing artifact, a later analysis removed 592 highly shared, low-generation-probability nucleotide sequences. In a later analysis, a clonal expansion index for each public chain was calculated from normalized within-repertoire ranks of inferred template counts. Generation probabilities in a later analysis came from a VDJ recombination model fitted to out-of-frame rearrangements, and those results were checked against IGoR. In a later analysis, hypergeometric tests were used to score TCR-TCR, TCR-HLA and TCR-CMV co-occurrence, with a repertoire-size bias correction applied to TCR pairs. To estimate false discovery rates, a later analysis permuted the HLA or CMV assignments 20 times. A later analysis grouped co-occurring TCRs with DBSCAN, adding TCRdist sequence similarity when clustering within HLA-allele-positive subsets. Repertoires with fewer than 30,000 or more than 120,000 public chains were left out of co-occurrence clustering, as were a handful of repertoires with anomalous nucleotide sharing. Imported from immuneACCESS, the table was reduced by TCRdb to in-frame sequences with V and J called. These copies leave out some clones; in studies compared against another copy, an unresolved V gene accounts for under half, and the cause of the remainder is not known. V and J calls and clone size are given by that table; D and trimming were obtained from the DNA. The sample profile shows roughly 150,000 clones; approximately 80% of them were found once. Of the sample, approximately 3.8% is held by the ten largest clones.

Compared with germline, V lacks 4 bases and J lacks 5 bases; bases without a gene match: 15. The CDR3, from cysteine to phenylalanine, totals 19 residues. Left in the record is the CDR3 DNA by itself, 57 bases read in frame from the first base. The germline V gene provides CDR1 SGHDN and CDR2 FVKESK. A note on this clone: No antigen is known for it. Base qualities are missing; no much larger clone stands one base away.

Paper-wide results and their limitations: Strong co-occurrence of HLA alleles, especially DR and DQ, made assigning TCR associations to individual alleles difficult. In a later analysis, TCR association rates were found to vary across HLA loci, with the most associated TCRs seen for DRB1 alleles and the fewest for HLA-C alleles. Because the 87-base-pair reads could not distinguish some IMGT-functional V segments, including TRBV6-2 and TRBV6-3, those segments were excluded. A later analysis associated approximately 17,000 TCR beta sequences with specific HLA alleles at a false discovery rate of 0.05. According to the authors, the approach could potentially be generalized to other disease states and immunological phenotypes. While some public TCRs were present in many individuals, most TCR sequences turned up only very rarely across donors. Compared with the roughly 700-donor mean, donors in an Asian-associated ancestry cluster had fewer N-insertions in productive TCRs, according to a later genetic analysis. Roughly uniform sequencing depth across donors was assumed in presence/absence analyses, although this assumption may not hold. HLA typing was unavailable for some donors at each locus, so association tests used only the typed subset. Three of the identified cytomegalovirus-associated TCR beta chains were confirmed in vitro to be specific for cytomegalovirus antigens. The classifier was reported to diagnose cytomegalovirus status with high specificity and sensitivity in both the original and validation cohorts. A cluster of highly shared sequence variants was judged likely to be a technical artifact of the sequencing pipeline. In a later analysis, HLA-associated TCR beta chains showed more clonal expansion and lower generation probabilities than non-associated chains that were equally common. In this cohort, only TCR beta chains were sequenced, and detectable features were limited by the absence of alpha or paired-chain data. Linkage disequilibrium might explain the correlated functional status among segregating V segments, but an unknown experimental factor could not be ruled out. A further reported finding was that TCR beta sequences accurately predicted the HLA-A and HLA-B alleles for most subjects in the first cohort. The only immune exposure information available for the cohort was CMV serostatus. A total of fewer than 200 TCR beta chains were listed by the study as associated with cytomegalovirus. In a later analysis, several top co-occurrence clusters were reported to appear linked to parvovirus B19, influenza, CMV and Epstein-Barr virus. In a later analysis, most CMV-associated TCR beta chains were found to appear HLA-restricted, with HLA associations seemingly driven largely by CMV exposure. In an earlier analysis of approximately 590 of the donors, most TCR beta V segments were observed in productive rearrangements about 90% or about 30% of the time, broadly matching IMGT annotations. Because counts were too low, more than 15 rarely observed V segments, including chromosome 9 orphons, were excluded from the earlier analysis of roughly 580 of the donors. In a later genetic analysis, a missense DCLRE1C variant was associated with V-gene and J-gene trimming of TCR beta chains, and the association was replicated in an independent cohort.

Sequencing was carried out using PBMCs. The rearranged chain carries TRBV14 and TRBJ2-7; 15 middle bases align to TRBD2. This receptor was obtained from a male donor in good health and CMV-seronegative. The DNA sequence is given as TGTGCCAGCAGCCCCTATCCGGGACTAGCGGGAGGTAACACCCACGAGCAGTACTTC. Its protein is CASSPYPGLAGGNTHEQYF.